The T cell receptor (beta chain) described here comes from a study of blood T cells in healthy people across ages. Points from the study as a whole: Long-lived donors exceeded aged donors in naive CD4+ cells and diversity.

A second PCR of roughly 7 to 11 cycles used a sample-barcoded 5' primer and a J-beta primer mix. From the 5' RACE reads, TCRdb called clonotypes with MiXCR, one entry per CDR3 protein. The sample yields 780,000 or so distinct CDR3 sequences, roughly 25% seen once. Details on this clonotype: The antigen is undetermined.

They isolated at least 7 million PBMCs from each sample. CDR1 and CDR2 (germline): MDHEN, SYDVKM. The CDR3 spans 13 residues. The V and J ends lost 6 bases and 4 bases respectively, with 12 bases between them. These sequences were also reported in another study, on T cells of mothers and their children.

Specimen: blood. This TCR was recovered from a boy under 18 in good health. The chain is built from TRBV28 and TRBJ2-5, with D maybe TRBD2 (5 bases). The CDR3 nucleotides read TGTGCCAGCAGAGGCAGCGGTCGAGAGACCCAGTACTTC. Protein product: CASRGSGRETQYF.